A single sample gave rise to the 24 T cell receptor beta chains below, sequenced in a study of blood T cell repertoires in COVID-19. Produced via immunoSEQ multiplex PCR; TCRdb's table is partial and in-frame only. The sample records roughly 430,000 clones, roughly 90% being singletons. Sequencing input: PBMCs or T cells enriched from blood (not recorded which). The receptors come from a middle-aged woman with acute COVID-19.

V gene TRBV6-5 combines with J gene TRBJ1-2; D not resolved. This CDR3 spans 12 amino acids. V gave up 7 bases and J gave up 8 bases, with 14 bases separating them. Germline V lookup: CDR1 MNHEY, CDR2 SVGAGI. The CDR3 DNA follows: TGTGCCAGCACTAGTGACTTGAGCGGCTACACCTTC. This codes for CASTSDLSGYTF.

The chain employs TRBV5-1 and TRBJ1-1; D unresolved. This CDR3 region has 13 residues. Germline V gene lookup returns CDR1 SGHRS and CDR2 YFSETQ. The V end was cut by 2 bases, the J end by 4 bases, with 9 bases between. The CDR3 DNA sequence: TGCGCCAGCAGCTTTAGAGAAGTCACTGAAGCTTTCTTT. Amino acid sequence: CASSFREVTEAFF. The full variable domain, in which reference TRBV5-1 and TRBJ1-1 provide the parts outside the CDR3, is KAGVTQTPRYLIKTRGQQVTLSCSPISGHRSVSWYQQTPGQGLQFLFEYFSETQRNKGNFPGRFSGRQFSNSRSEMNVSTLELGDSALYLCASSFREVTEAFFGQGTRLTVV.

The CDR3 nucleotides are TGTGCCAGCAGGGGCCGGGACAGGGGTTTGGGGAACACTGAAGCTTTCTTT. This gives the protein CASRGRDRGLGNTEAFF. The chain combines TRBV3-1 (or the pseudogene TRBV3-2) with TRBJ1-1, with 10 bases lining up with TRBD1. The CDR3 has 17 residues. V shed 6 bases, J shed 1 base, and the junction held 11 bases outside the gene matches. Germline CDR1 reads LGHDT; CDR2 reads YNNKEL (reference sequence).

This rearrangement joins TRBV6-6 to TRBJ2-7, with TRBD2 matching 7 bases. In germline, CDR1 is MNHNY, CDR2 SVGAGI (reference sequence). The trim removed 7 bases at V and 4 bases at J, leaving 4 bases unmatched. This CDR3 spans 12 amino acids. The CDR3 DNA reads TGTGCCAGCACCACGGGGGGATACGAGCAGTACTTC. This gives the protein CASTTGGYEQYF.

This clone occurred a few times. The chain is built from TRBV30 and TRBJ1-6; TRBD1 matches 7 bases. This CDR3 comprises 12 residues. The junction had 6 bases not matched to a gene; V was cut back by 2 bases and J by 14 bases. Germline V gene data show CDR1 as GTSNPN and CDR2 as SVGIG (reference sequence). CDR3 in DNA: TGTGCCTGGAGTAACACAGGGGAGGCCCTCCACTTT. The encoded protein is CAWSNTGEALHF.

This clone was found a few times. The J gene is TRBJ1-1, the V gene TRBV10-1; 9 bases are a match to TRBD1. V dropped 8 bases and J dropped 4; count of bases not matched to a gene: 8. The germline V gene encodes CDR1 WNHNN and CDR2 SYGVQD (reference sequence). The CDR3 has 14 amino acids. The CDR3 DNA reads as TGCGCCAGCTACGACAGGGGGAAGGGCACTGAAGCTTTCTTT. Encoded protein: CASYDRGKGTEAFF.

The chain links TRBV19 to TRBJ2-3; D possibly corresponds to TRBD1 (5 bases). CDR3 size: 12 residues. The V and J ends lost 0 bases and 7 bases respectively, with 5 bases between them. CDR1 LNHDA and CDR2 SQIVND come from the germline V gene (reference sequence). CDR3 protein: CASSIEDNTQYF. CDR3 sequence (DNA): TGTGCCAGTAGTATAGAGGACAATACGCAGTATTTT.

The chain combines TRBV9 with TRBJ2-1; D is possibly TRBD1 (5 bases). The V end lost 0 bases, the J end lost 5 bases, and 18 bases lay between the germline ends. Germline V lookup: CDR1 SGDLS, CDR2 YYNGEE. The length of the CDR3 is 17 residues. The CDR3 loop is CASSVVPLAGRNNEQFF. The DNA for the CDR3 is TGTGCCAGCAGCGTAGTGCCCCTGGCAGGGCGCAACAATGAGCAGTTCTTC.

The chain combines TRBV7-9 with TRBJ2-3, with D perhaps TRBD2 (6 bases). The germline gives CDR1 SEHNR, CDR2 FQNEAQ (reference sequence). Trimming left V 1 base short and J 5 bases short, with 19 bases between. The CDR3 consists of 17 residues. CDR3 region: CASSLEYGGSFRDTQYF. The CDR3 nucleotides read TGTGCCAGCAGCTTAGAGTATGGGGGGAGCTTTAGAGATACGCAGTATTTT.

The V gene is TRBV7-6, the J gene TRBJ2-6; 7 nucleotides match TRBD1. This CDR3 has 16 residues. Trimming at V came to 5 bases and at J to 0 bases, leaving 4 bases not matched to a gene. In germline, CDR1 is SGHVS, CDR2 FNYEAQ. CDR3 in DNA: TGTGCCAGCAGCGCCTCAGGGGGCTCTGGGGCCAACGTCCTGACTTTC. It translates to CASSASGGSGANVLTF.

The chain is built from TRBV4-1 and TRBJ2-3; 13 bases agree with TRBD2. The CDR3 totals 17 residues. The junction had 6 bases not matched to a gene; V was cut back by 4 bases and J by 2 bases. Germline-derived CDR1 and CDR2 are MGHRA and YSYEKL. The CDR3 sequence is CASSRQGLAGNTDTQYF. CDR3 nucleotide sequence: TGCGCCAGCAGCCGCCAGGGACTAGCGGGGAACACAGATACGCAGTATTTT.

The count of this clone is one. The CDR3: CASSRPRPKGQVANTGELFF. CDR3 DNA: TGTGCCAGCAGTCGCCCCAGACCGAAAGGACAGGTGGCGAACACCGGGGAGCTGTTTTTT. This chain joins TRBV2 and TRBJ2-2; 7 bases line up with TRBD1. This CDR3 contains 20 residues. Germline CDR1 and CDR2: SNHLY and FYNNEI. Trimming took 5 bases from V and 0 from J; bases not matched to a gene: 18.

The J gene is TRBJ1-6, the V gene TRBV3-1 (or the pseudogene TRBV3-2); tentative D call: TRBD1 (5 bases). The CDR3 spans 15 residues. Per germline, CDR1 LGHDT and CDR2 YNNKEL (reference sequence). The V gene lost 0 bases and the J gene lost 7 bases, with 10 bases spanning the gap. DNA for the CDR3: TGTGCCAGCAGCCAAGAGGGGGGAACCAATTCACCCCTCCACTTT. Its translation is CASSQEGGTNSPLHF.

The chain is built from TRBV4-1 and TRBJ2-7; 8 nucleotides agree with TRBD1. The J segment lost 4 bases and the V segment lost 1 base, leaving 0 bases of the junction unmatched. The CDR3 extends over 13 amino acids. Per the germline V gene, CDR1 is MGHRA and CDR2 is YSYEKL. For the CDR3, the DNA is TGCGCCAGCAGCCAAGGGACAGGGTACGAGCAGTACTTC. Translating it yields CASSQGTGYEQYF.

This chain joins TRBV30 and TRBJ2-3; TRBD1 matches at 7 bases. V gave up 3 bases and J gave up 2 bases; unmatched junction bases: 5. This CDR3 is 14 amino acids long. The germline V gene encodes CDR1 GTSNPN and CDR2 SVGIG (reference sequence). This CDR3 reads CAWSRDSLTDTQYF. The CDR3 bases are TGTGCCTGGAGCCGGGACAGCCTCACAGATACGCAGTATTTT.

The CDR3 bases are TGTGCCAGCAGCCCCAGACAGGGGTCCGCCTCCCAAGAGACCCAGTACTTC. This codes for CASSPRQGSASQETQYF. The genes are TRBV14 and TRBJ2-5, with TRBD1 identical over 8 bases. V gave up 4 bases and J gave up 1 base; unmatched junction bases: 11. Germline V gene sequence: CDR1 SGHDN, CDR2 FVKESK. The CDR3 length is 17 residues.

This chain links TRBV10-3 with TRBJ2-3; no clear D. The germline V and J ends were trimmed by 2 bases and 4 bases, with 4 bases remaining between them. CDR1 and CDR2 from the germline V gene are ENHRY and SYGVKD. The CDR3 covers 12 residues. CDR3 nucleotides: TGTGCCATCAGTGAGCTGTCAGATACGCAGTATTTT. Protein sequence: CAISELSDTQYF.

This rearrangement joins TRBV14 to TRBJ1-2; 9 bases are shared with TRBD1. V was pared by 5 bases and J by 8 bases, with 9 bases of the junction left unmatched. This CDR3 is built from 14 residues. In germline, CDR1 is SGHDN, CDR2 FVKESK. The CDR3 sequence: CASSESGTGTGYTF. In nucleotides, the CDR3 is TGTGCCAGCAGCGAATCCGGGACAGGGACCGGCTACACCTTC. The full variable domain, in which reference TRBV14 and TRBJ1-2 provide the parts outside the CDR3, is EAGVTQFPSHSVIEKGQTVTLRCDPISGHDNLYWYRRVMGKEIKFLLHFVKESKQDESGMPNNRFLAERTGGTYSTLKVQPAELEDSGVYFCASSESGTGTGYTFGSGTRLTVV.

The gene calls are TRBV7-9 and TRBJ1-2, with D tentatively TRBD1 (6 bases). Germline V gives CDR1 SEHNR, CDR2 FQNEAQ (reference sequence). V gave up 1 base and J gave up 7 bases, with 13 bases separating them. The CDR3 contains 14 residues. CDR3 DNA sequence: TGTGCCAGCAGCTTAGGGGTTGACAGGACTGGCTACACCTTC. Translating it yields CASSLGVDRTGYTF.

CDR3: CASSVVGSGGAGSYNEQFF. The DNA for the CDR3 is TGTGCCAGCAGCGTAGTTGGTAGCGGGGGGGCCGGGTCCTACAATGAGCAGTTCTTC. This chain joins TRBV9 and TRBJ2-1, with 11 positions matching TRBD2. J gave up 1 base and V 0 bases, and 9 bases lay outside the gene matches. This CDR3 is built from 19 residues. Germline CDR1 SGDLS, CDR2 YYNGEE.

The J gene is TRBJ1-4, the V gene TRBV7-9; 8 nucleotides line up with TRBD1. The germline V gene encodes CDR1 SEHNR and CDR2 FQNEAQ (reference sequence). The CDR3 has 16 residues. V lost 5 bases, J lost 7 bases, and 12 bases stayed unmatched. The CDR3, as DNA: TGTGCCAGCAGCCGTACCCCAAACAGGGGGTTTGAAAAACTGTTTTTT. Amino acids: CASSRTPNRGFEKLFF.

The genes are TRBV6-1 and TRBJ1-6, with D unclear. Germline V CDR1 and CDR2: MNHNS, SASEGT. This CDR3 has 16 residues. V gave up 2 bases and J gave up 7 bases, with 15 bases separating them. The CDR3 region is CASSEWVEGLNSPLHF. Here the CDR3 DNA reads TGTGCCAGCAGTGAATGGGTGGAGGGCCTAAATTCACCCCTCCACTTT.

The chain has TRBV24-1 and TRBJ2-1, with D possibly matching TRBD1 (5 bases). The CDR3 length is 14 residues. Trimming stripped 7 bases from V and 5 bases from J, with 14 bases between. Germline V lookup: CDR1 KGHDR, CDR2 SFDVKD. The CDR3 is CATRQGASNNEQFF. In DNA form, the CDR3 reads TGTGCCACCAGGCAAGGGGCCAGCAACAATGAGCAGTTCTTC.

The gene calls are TRBV5-6 and TRBJ2-1; maybe TRBD2 (5 bases). V lost 2 bases to trimming and J lost 2 bases, with 14 bases between them. The V gene's germline CDR1 is SGHDT and CDR2 YYEEEE. The CDR3 is 16 residues long. For the CDR3, the DNA is TGTGCCAGCAGCTTAGGGCCGAGAGGGACCTACAATGAGCAGTTCTTC. Encoded protein: CASSLGPRGTYNEQFF.